The entry below describes one T cell receptor (beta chain). Antigen specificity is unknown. TCRdb processed the 5' RACE reads anew with MiXCR; each CDR3 protein has one entry. The repertoire holds 90,000 to 120,000 distinct CDR3 sequences, with more than 9.5% as singletons. These data belong to a study of T-cell memory formation after mild COVID-19. The study, taken as a whole, reports: CD4+ contracting clones were mainly CM and EM; CD8+ ones, EMRA. Whereas later expanders leaned CD4+, clones contracting day 15 to 85 showed a balanced CD4/CD8 makeup.

The TCR comes from a man aged 18 to 30 who had mild COVID-19 (a few samples of this study predate the infection). Cell type and time point are not known. Sequencing input: PBMCs or a T cell subset sorted from them (not recorded which).

This CDR3 reads CASSVGGPTNYGYTF. The CDR3 coding sequence is TGTGCCAGCAGCGTAGGAGGGCCCACTAACTATGGCTACACCTTC. V gene TRBV9 combines with J gene TRBJ1-2; no clear D gene. V lost 0 bases and J 0 bases, leaving 9 bases between the germline ends. Looked up from germline, CDR1 is SGDLS and CDR2 is YYNGEE. The CDR3 has 15 amino acids.